The rows below give T cell receptor beta chains drawn from one sample of a study of cytomegalovirus exposure and HLA in healthy donors. Profiled with immunoSEQ multiplex PCR; TCRdb holds only in-frame clones, not every one. The sample shows more than 80,000 clones, around 59% of them seen only once. Sequencing used PBMCs. These receptors were collected from a human donor in good health. Each CDR3 is given without its conserved first and last residue. Fields, in order: V gene, clone size, J gene, CDR3 protein. Some rows mark clone size as missing; the rest say once, few, many or name a class of expanded clone.

v_call: TRBV11-3; clone_size: -; j_call: TRBJ2-3; cdr3_aa: ASRVTRDTDTQY
v_call: TRBV5-6; clone_size: -; j_call: TRBJ2-7; cdr3_aa: ASSLLRGRAYEQY
v_call: TRBV5-5; clone_size: -; j_call: TRBJ2-1; cdr3_aa: ASSFGGSPSYNEQF
v_call: TRBV6-1; clone_size: -; j_call: TRBJ2-3; cdr3_aa: ASSLDTFYTDTQY
v_call: TRBV12-5; clone_size: few; j_call: TRBJ2-3; cdr3_aa: ASGTLDTDTQY
v_call: TRBV7-9; clone_size: -; j_call: TRBJ1-2; cdr3_aa: ASRSGTGAGGYT
v_call: TRBV25-1; clone_size: -; j_call: TRBJ1-6; cdr3_aa: ASSLTGTVGSPLH
v_call: TRBV6-5; clone_size: -; j_call: TRBJ1-6; cdr3_aa: ASSYGDNSPLH
v_call: TRBV27; clone_size: -; j_call: TRBJ2-7; cdr3_aa: ASSPNRDRTYEQY
v_call: TRBV19; clone_size: once; j_call: TRBJ2-7; cdr3_aa: ASSIVPGSHEQY
v_call: TRBV11-2; clone_size: -; j_call: TRBJ1-2; cdr3_aa: ASSIQGARGYT
v_call: TRBV5-1; clone_size: few; j_call: TRBJ2-1; cdr3_aa: ASSLGTASNEQF
v_call: TRBV7-6; clone_size: -; j_call: TRBJ2-3; cdr3_aa: ASSLGAGGTDTQY
v_call: TRBV5-1; clone_size: -; j_call: TRBJ2-3; cdr3_aa: ASSLGSGGAADTQY
v_call: TRBV4-2; clone_size: -; j_call: TRBJ1-1; cdr3_aa: ASSHTGTGKEAF
v_call: TRBV12-5; clone_size: -; j_call: TRBJ2-2; cdr3_aa: ASGYTGLAAGELF